This T cell receptor beta chain is from a study of identical twins. TCRdb analysed the 5' RACE reads with MiXCR anew, one entry per CDR3 protein. The sample carries fewer than 550,000 distinct CDR3 sequences, approximately 14% recorded once. Germline V CDR1 and CDR2: SGHRS, YFSETQ. Trimming stripped 0 bases from V and 10 bases from J, with 17 bases between. The CDR3 contains 15 residues. This clonotype was seen at least ten times. This same sample was also taken into another study, of yellow fever vaccine responses in identical twins.

V is TRBV5-1 and J is TRBJ2-1; a weak D match, TRBD1 (5 bases). The sequenced sample consisted of CD4+ T cells sorted from blood. The origin of this receptor is a woman between 18 and 29 years old in good health. The CDR3 here is CASSLVRSQGGEQFF. In DNA form, the CDR3 reads TGCGCCAGCAGCTTGGTTCGTAGCCAGGGTGGAGAGCAGTTCTTC.